This T cell receptor beta chain stems from a study of graft-versus-host responses after intestinal transplantation. Study-wide findings and caveats: The presence of high graft-versus-host to host-versus-graft clonal ratios in allografts characterized patients with graft-donor T cell macrochimerism.

V was shortened by 0 bases and J by 7 bases, with 6 bases between the two germline ends. Germline V gene lookup returns CDR1 MNHNY and CDR2 SVGAGI (reference sequence). The length of the CDR3 is 13 residues. Details on this clone: Its antigen is currently unknown.

TCRdb's copy holds only in-frame clones and misses some; the assay was immunoSEQ multiplex PCR. The table has roughly 69,000 clones, 80% to 95% seen once. The chain links TRBV6-6 to TRBJ2-2; possibly TRBD1 for D (6 bases). This clonotype originated in a human patient who received an intestinal transplant, so some T cells may come from the graft donor. The sequences come from bone marrow, collected approximately 700 days after intestinal transplantation. The CDR3 DNA reads TGTGCCAGCAGTTACTCGACAGGCGGGGAGCTGTTTTTT. Its translation is CASSYSTGGELFF.